This T cell receptor (beta chain) was sequenced in a study of CD8 T cells in ankylosing spondylitis. TCR beta libraries were made by quantitative 5'-RACE with molecular barcodes. Via MiXCR, TCRdb re-called the 5' RACE reads, giving one row per CDR3 protein. The sample includes some 800,000 distinct CDR3 sequences, over 9.5% of them seen just once. Per germline, CDR1 MNHEY and CDR2 SVGAGI. This CDR3 has 15 amino acids. V was clipped by 4 bases and J by 7 bases; unmatched bases: 13. Overall study findings and caveats: With a CD8+ phenotype, disease-linked clones were relatively rare in peripheral blood. Before this, some motif variants had been reported in reactive arthritis synovial fluid and blood. For ankylosing spondylitis blood, a TCR beta motif of about eight highly homologous variants appeared characteristic. Significant enrichment of disease-linked clones was reported in matched ankylosing spondylitis synovial fluid.

Details on this clonotype: Its antigen is unidentified.

The TCR originated in a male donor with ankylosing spondylitis. Sequenced: blood, either unsorted or a sorted T cell fraction (not recorded which). The chain joins TRBV6-5 to TRBJ2-7; TRBD1 agrees at 7 bases. CDR3 nucleotides: TGTGCCAGCAGTTCGTCAGGACAGGCCCAGGGGGAGCAGTACTTC. This gives the protein CASSSSGQAQGEQYF.